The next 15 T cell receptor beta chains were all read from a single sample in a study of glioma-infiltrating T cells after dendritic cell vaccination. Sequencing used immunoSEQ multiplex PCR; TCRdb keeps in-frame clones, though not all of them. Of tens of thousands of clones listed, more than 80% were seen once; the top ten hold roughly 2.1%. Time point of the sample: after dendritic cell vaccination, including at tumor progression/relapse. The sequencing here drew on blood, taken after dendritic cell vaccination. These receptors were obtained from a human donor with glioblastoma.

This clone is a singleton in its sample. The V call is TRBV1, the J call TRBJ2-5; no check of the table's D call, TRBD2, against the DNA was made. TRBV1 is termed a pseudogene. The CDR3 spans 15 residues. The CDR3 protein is CTSSQETSGLETQYF. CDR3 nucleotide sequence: TGCACCAGCAGCCAAGAGACTAGCGGGCTAGAGACCCAGTACTTC.

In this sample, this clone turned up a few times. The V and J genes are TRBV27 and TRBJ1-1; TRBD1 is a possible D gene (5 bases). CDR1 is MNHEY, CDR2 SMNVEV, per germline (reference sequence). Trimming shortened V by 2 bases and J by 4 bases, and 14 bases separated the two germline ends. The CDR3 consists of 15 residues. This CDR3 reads CASSLRPPGGTEAFF. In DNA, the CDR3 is TGTGCCAGCAGTTTACGCCCCCCGGGGGGCACTGAAGCTTTCTTT.

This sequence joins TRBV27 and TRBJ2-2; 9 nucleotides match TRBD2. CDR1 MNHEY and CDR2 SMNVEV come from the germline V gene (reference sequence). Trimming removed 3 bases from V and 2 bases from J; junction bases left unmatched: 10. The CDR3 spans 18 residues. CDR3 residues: CASSLRLAELSNTGELFF. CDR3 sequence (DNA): TGTGCCAGCAGTTTGAGACTAGCGGAACTCTCAAACACCGGGGAGCTGTTTTTT.

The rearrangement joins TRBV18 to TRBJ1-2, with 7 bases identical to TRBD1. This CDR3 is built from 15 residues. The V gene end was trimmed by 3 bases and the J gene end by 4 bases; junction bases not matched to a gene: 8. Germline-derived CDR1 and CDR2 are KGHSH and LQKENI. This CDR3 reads CASSPDDRAGYGYTF. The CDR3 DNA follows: TGTGCCAGCTCACCCGACGACAGGGCCGGCTATGGCTACACCTTC. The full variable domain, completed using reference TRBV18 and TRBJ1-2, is NAGVMQNPRHLVRRRGQEARLRCSPMKGHSHVYWYRQLPEEGLKFMVYLQKENIIDESGMPKERFSAEFPKEGPSILRIQQVVRGDSAAYFCASSPDDRAGYGYTFGSGTRLTVV.

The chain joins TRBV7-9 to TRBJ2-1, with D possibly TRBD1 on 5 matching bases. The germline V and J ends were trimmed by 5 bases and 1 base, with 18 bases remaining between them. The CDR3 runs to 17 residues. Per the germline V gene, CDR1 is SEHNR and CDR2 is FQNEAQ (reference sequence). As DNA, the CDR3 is TGTGCCAGCAGCCACAAAGGATCAGGGATATCCTACAATGAGCAGTTCTTC. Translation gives CASSHKGSGISYNEQFF.

CDR3 in amino acids: CASSVGDFQETQYF. For the CDR3, the DNA is TGTGCCAGCAGCGTAGGGGACTTCCAAGAGACCCAGTACTTC. The chain carries TRBV9 and TRBJ2-5; perhaps TRBD2 as D (6 bases). The germline CDR1 and CDR2 sequences are SGDLS and YYNGEE. V lost 0 bases to trimming and J lost 1 base, with 7 bases between them. CDR3 length: 14 amino acids.

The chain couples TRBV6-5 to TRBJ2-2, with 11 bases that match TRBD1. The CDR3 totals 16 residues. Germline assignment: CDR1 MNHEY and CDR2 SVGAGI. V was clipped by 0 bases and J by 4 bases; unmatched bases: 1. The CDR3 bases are TGTGCCAGCAGTTACTCGGGGACAGGGGGCACCGGGGAGCTGTTTTTT. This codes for CASSYSGTGGTGELFF.

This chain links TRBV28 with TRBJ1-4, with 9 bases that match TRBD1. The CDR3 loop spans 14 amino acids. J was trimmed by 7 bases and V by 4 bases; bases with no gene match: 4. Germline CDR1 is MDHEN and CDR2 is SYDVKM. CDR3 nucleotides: TGTGCCAGCAGTTACAGGGGGCTGGTTGAAAAACTGTTTTTT. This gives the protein CASSYRGLVEKLFF.

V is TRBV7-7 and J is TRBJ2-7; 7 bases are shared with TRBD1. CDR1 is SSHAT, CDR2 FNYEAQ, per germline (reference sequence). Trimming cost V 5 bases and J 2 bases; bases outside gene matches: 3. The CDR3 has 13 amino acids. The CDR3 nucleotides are TGTGCCAGCAGCCCGACAGGGACCTACGAGCAGTACTTC. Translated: CASSPTGTYEQYF. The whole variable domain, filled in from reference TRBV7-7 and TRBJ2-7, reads GAGVSQSPRYKVTKRGQDVTLRCDPISSHATLYWYQQALGQGPEFLTYFNYEAQPDKSGLPSDRFSAERPEGSISTLTIQRTEQRDSAMYRCASSPTGTYEQYFGPGTRLTVT.

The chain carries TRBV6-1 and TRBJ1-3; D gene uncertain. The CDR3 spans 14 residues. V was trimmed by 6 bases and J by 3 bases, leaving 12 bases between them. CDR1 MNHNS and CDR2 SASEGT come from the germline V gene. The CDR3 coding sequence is TGTGCCAGCAGGGCCCACGGGTTTGGAAACACCATATATTTT. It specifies CASRAHGFGNTIYF.

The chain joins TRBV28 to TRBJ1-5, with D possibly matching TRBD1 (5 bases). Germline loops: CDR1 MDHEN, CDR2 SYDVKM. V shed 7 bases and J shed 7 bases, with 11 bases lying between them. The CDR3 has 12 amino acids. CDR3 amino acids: CASTGGGQPQHF. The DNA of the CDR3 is TGTGCCAGCACCGGGGGGGGGCAGCCCCAGCATTTT. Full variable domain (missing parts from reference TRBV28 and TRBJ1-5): DVKVTQSSRYLVKRTGEKVFLECVQDMDHENMFWYRQDPGLGLRLIYFSYDVKMKEKGDIPEGYSVSREKKERFSLILESASTNQTSMYLCASTGGGQPQHFGDGTRLSIL.

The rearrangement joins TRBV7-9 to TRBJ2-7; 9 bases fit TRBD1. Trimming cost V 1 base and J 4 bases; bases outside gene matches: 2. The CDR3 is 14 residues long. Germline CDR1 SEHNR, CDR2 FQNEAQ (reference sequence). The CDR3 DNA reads TGTGCCAGCAGCTTAGAACAGGGGGCTTACGAGCAGTACTTC. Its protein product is CASSLEQGAYEQYF.

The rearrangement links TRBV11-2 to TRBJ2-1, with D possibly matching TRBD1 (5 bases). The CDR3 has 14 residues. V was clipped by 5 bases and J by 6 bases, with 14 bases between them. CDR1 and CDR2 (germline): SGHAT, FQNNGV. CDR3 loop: CASSKRTTGNEQFF. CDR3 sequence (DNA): TGTGCCAGCAGCAAGAGAACTACAGGCAATGAGCAGTTCTTC.

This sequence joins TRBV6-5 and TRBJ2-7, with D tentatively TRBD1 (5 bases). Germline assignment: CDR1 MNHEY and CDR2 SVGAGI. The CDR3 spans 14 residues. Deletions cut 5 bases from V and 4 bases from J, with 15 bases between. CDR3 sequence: CASSPRGAVYEQYV. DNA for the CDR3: TGTGCCAGCAGTCCTCGTGGGGCTGTTTACGAGCAGTACGTC.

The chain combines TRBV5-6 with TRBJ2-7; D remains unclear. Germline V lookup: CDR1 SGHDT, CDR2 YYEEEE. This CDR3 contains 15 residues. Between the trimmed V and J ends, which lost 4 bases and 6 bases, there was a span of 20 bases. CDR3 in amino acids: CASSGTFGRPGEQYF. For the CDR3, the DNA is TGTGCCAGCAGCGGAACGTTTGGGCGCCCTGGCGAGCAGTACTTC.